These T cell receptor beta chains were read from a single sample in a study of blood T cells in healthy people across ages. Using its own MiXCR run on the 5' RACE reads, TCRdb lists one record per CDR3 protein. This table holds about 760,000 distinct CDR3 sequences, approximately 25% found once. These data are also associated with another study on T cells of mothers and their children.

Sequenced sample: blood. All receptors derive from a boy aged 5-17 years in good health. Both conserved end residues are part of each CDR3. The order of the fields is V gene, J gene, clone size, D gene, CDR3 DNA, CDR3 protein. A D gene is named only where the DNA matches it firmly. Expanded clones are given a class, and other clones once, few, many or no size at all.

v_call: TRBV20-1; j_call: TRBJ1-1; clone_size: NA; d_call: NA; cdr3_nt: TGCAGTGCTGCAGGTGGAGGGGCTGAAGCTTTCTTT; cdr3_aa: CSAAGGGAEAFF
v_call: TRBV6-6; j_call: TRBJ2-3; clone_size: few; d_call: TRBD1; cdr3_nt: TGTGCCAGCAAAGGGACAGGGGAAAACACAGATACGCAGTATTTT; cdr3_aa: CASKGTGENTDTQYF
v_call: TRBV20-1; j_call: TRBJ2-3; clone_size: NA; d_call: NA; cdr3_nt: TGCAGTGCTAGAGACCCCTGGACATCTGTTGAAGATACGCAGTATTTT; cdr3_aa: CSARDPWTSVEDTQYF
v_call: TRBV29-1; j_call: TRBJ2-5; clone_size: many; d_call: TRBD2; cdr3_nt: TGCAGCGAACAGAGACTAGCGGGGCAAGAGACCCAGTACTTC; cdr3_aa: CSEQRLAGQETQYF
v_call: TRBV28; j_call: TRBJ2-5; clone_size: few; d_call: NA; cdr3_nt: TGTGCCAGCAGTTTAGCGGTGTTGTTAGGGGAGCAGTACTTC; cdr3_aa: CASSLAVLLGEQYF
v_call: TRBV7-2; j_call: TRBJ2-1; clone_size: NA; d_call: TRBD2; cdr3_nt: TGTGCCAGCAGCTTAATATCTAGCGGGCGGGACGAGCAGTTCTTC; cdr3_aa: CASSLISSGRDEQFF
v_call: TRBV7-3; j_call: TRBJ1-2; clone_size: NA; d_call: NA; cdr3_nt: TGTGCCAGCAGCTTAAGTGCGGGGCACTATGGCTACACCTTC; cdr3_aa: CASSLSAGHYGYTF
v_call: TRBV20-1; j_call: TRBJ1-2; clone_size: few; d_call: NA; cdr3_nt: TGCAGTGCTAGAGGGGACGCCTCCTATGGCTACACCTTC; cdr3_aa: CSARGDASYGYTF
v_call: TRBV11-2; j_call: TRBJ2-2; clone_size: NA; d_call: NA; cdr3_nt: TGTGCCAGCAGCTTACTACGGGGGATGGACACCGGGGAGCTGTTTTTT; cdr3_aa: CASSLLRGMDTGELFF
v_call: TRBV10-3; j_call: TRBJ2-7; clone_size: few; d_call: NA; cdr3_nt: TGTGCCATCAGTGGCGGGACAGCCTCCTACGAGCAGTACTTC; cdr3_aa: CAISGGTASYEQYF
v_call: TRBV25-1; j_call: TRBJ2-1; clone_size: NA; d_call: NA; cdr3_nt: TGTGCCAGCAGTACGAGCCGCAGGGTGAATGAGCAGTTCTTC; cdr3_aa: CASSTSRRVNEQFF
v_call: TRBV27; j_call: TRBJ1-2; clone_size: NA; d_call: TRBD1; cdr3_nt: TGTGCCAGCAGTCCCAAGTGGGACAGGGTCCATGGCTACACCTTC; cdr3_aa: CASSPKWDRVHGYTF
v_call: TRBV7-2; j_call: TRBJ1-1; clone_size: NA; d_call: NA; cdr3_nt: TGTGCCAGCAGCTTCTCTCGACAGGAAGCTTTCTTT; cdr3_aa: CASSFSRQEAFF
v_call: TRBV20-1; j_call: TRBJ2-5; clone_size: few; d_call: TRBD2; cdr3_nt: TGCAGTGCTGGGGGACTAGCAGAGACCCAGTACTTC; cdr3_aa: CSAGGLAETQYF
v_call: TRBV4-1; j_call: TRBJ1-6; clone_size: NA; d_call: NA; cdr3_nt: TGCGCCAGCAGCCAAGAGGCAGGGAGATATAATTCACCCCTCCACTTT; cdr3_aa: CASSQEAGRYNSPLHF
v_call: TRBV7-2; j_call: TRBJ1-1; clone_size: NA; d_call: NA; cdr3_nt: TGTGCCAGCAGTATGTTGGGCGGAAACACTGAAGCTTTCTTT; cdr3_aa: CASSMLGGNTEAFF